The clone carrying this TCR beta chain has just one count. Sequencing used immunoSEQ multiplex PCR; TCRdb keeps in-frame clones, though not all of them. Of 40,000 to 50,000 clones listed, 80% to 90% are singletons. This record comes from a study of T cell changes during pregnancy in multiple sclerosis. The specimen comprised CD4+ T cells from peripheral blood mononuclear cells, sampled in the first trimester of pregnancy. This receptor was obtained from a female donor with multiple sclerosis, enrolled in a pregnancy study.

This chain's CDR3 is CASSRGLAGVDEQFF. CDR3 nucleotides: TGTGCCAGCAGCCGTGGACTAGCGGGAGTCGATGAGCAGTTCTTC. The gene calls are TRBV4-2 and TRBJ2-1; 13 bases are a match to TRBD2. The CDR3 contains 15 residues. V shed 4 bases, J shed 8 bases, and the junction held 5 bases outside the gene matches. Germline V gives CDR1 LGHNA, CDR2 YNFKEQ.